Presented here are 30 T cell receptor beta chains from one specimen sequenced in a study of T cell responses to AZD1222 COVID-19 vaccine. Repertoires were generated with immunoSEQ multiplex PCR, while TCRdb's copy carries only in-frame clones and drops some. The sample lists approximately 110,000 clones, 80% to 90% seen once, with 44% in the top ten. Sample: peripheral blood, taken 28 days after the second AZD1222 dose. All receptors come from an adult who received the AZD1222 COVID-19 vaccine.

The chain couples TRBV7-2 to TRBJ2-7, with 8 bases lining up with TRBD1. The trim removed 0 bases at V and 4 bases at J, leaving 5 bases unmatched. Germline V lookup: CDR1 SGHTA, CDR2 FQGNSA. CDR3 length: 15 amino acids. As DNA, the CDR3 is TGTGCCAGCAGCTTAGCGCAGGGGGCGCAATACGAGCAGTACTTC. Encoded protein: CASSLAQGAQYEQYF.

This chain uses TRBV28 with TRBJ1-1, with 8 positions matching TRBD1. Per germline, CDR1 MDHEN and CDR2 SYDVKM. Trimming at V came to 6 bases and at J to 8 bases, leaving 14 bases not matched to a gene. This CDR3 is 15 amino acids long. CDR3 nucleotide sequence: TGTGCCAGCAGGACTTCAGGGGGCACAGAGCTAGAAGCTTTCTTT. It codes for CASRTSGGTELEAFF.

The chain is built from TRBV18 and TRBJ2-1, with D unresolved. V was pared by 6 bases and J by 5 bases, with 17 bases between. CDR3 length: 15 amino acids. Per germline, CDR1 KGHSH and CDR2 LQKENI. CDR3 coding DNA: TGTGCCAGCTCGTTCCAACCGGTGGCGGACAATGAGCAGTTCTTC. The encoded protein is CASSFQPVADNEQFF. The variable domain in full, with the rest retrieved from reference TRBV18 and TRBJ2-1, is NAGVMQNPRHLVRRRGQEARLRCSPMKGHSHVYWYRQLPEEGLKFMVYLQKENIIDESGMPKERFSAEFPKEGPSILRIQQVVRGDSAAYFCASSFQPVADNEQFFGPGTRLTVL.

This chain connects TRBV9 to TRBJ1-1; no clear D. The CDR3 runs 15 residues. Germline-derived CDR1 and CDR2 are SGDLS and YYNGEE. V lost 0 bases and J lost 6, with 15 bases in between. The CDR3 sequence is CASSVGTVVFSEAFF. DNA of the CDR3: TGTGCCAGCAGCGTAGGTACAGTAGTGTTCTCTGAAGCTTTCTTT.

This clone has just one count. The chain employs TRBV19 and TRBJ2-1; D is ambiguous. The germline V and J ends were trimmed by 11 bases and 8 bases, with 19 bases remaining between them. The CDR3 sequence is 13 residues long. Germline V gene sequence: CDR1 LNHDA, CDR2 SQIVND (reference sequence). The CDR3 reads CASSQQHRYEQFF. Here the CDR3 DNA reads TGTGCCTCAAGCCAGCAGCACAGATATGAGCAGTTCTTC.

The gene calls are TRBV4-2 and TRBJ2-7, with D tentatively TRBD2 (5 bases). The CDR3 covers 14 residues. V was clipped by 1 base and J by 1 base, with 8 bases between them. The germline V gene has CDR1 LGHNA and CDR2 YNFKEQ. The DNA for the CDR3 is TGTGCCAGCAGCCAAGCAAGCGGATCCTACGAGCAGTACTTC. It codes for CASSQASGSYEQYF.

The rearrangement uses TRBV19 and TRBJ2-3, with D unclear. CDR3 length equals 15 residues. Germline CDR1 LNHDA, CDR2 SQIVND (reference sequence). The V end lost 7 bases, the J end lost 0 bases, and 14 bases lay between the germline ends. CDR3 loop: CASTSMAASTDTQYF. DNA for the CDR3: TGTGCCAGTACCTCCATGGCGGCTAGCACAGATACGCAGTATTTT.

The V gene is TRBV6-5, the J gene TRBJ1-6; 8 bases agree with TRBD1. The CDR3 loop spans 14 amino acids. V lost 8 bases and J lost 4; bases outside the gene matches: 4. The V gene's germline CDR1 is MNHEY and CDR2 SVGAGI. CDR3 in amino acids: CASLDRVYNSPLHF. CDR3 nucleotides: TGTGCCAGCCTGGACAGGGTTTATAATTCACCCCTCCACTTT.

The CDR3 DNA reads TGTGCCATCAGTCCTAGCGGGAGTATAGGAGAGACCCAGTACTTC. Translation gives CAISPSGSIGETQYF. The chain has TRBV10-3 and TRBJ2-5, with 10 bases matching TRBD2. This CDR3 comprises 15 residues. The germline V gene encodes CDR1 ENHRY and CDR2 SYGVKD. V shed 5 bases, J shed 4 bases, and the junction held 7 bases outside the gene matches.

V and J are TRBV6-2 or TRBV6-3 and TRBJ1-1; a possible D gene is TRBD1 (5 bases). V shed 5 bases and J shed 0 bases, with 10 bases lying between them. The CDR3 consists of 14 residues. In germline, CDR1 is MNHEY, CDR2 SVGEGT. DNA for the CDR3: TGTGCCAGCAGTGGCCAAGGGGTGAACACTGAAGCTTTCTTT. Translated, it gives CASSGQGVNTEAFF.

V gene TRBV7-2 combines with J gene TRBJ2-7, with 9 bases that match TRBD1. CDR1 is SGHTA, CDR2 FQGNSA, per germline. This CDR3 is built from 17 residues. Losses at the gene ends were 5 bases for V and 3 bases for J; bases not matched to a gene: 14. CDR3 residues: CASSPQGAVIASYEQYF. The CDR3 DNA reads TGTGCCAGCAGCCCACAGGGGGCAGTGATTGCAAGCTACGAGCAGTACTTC.

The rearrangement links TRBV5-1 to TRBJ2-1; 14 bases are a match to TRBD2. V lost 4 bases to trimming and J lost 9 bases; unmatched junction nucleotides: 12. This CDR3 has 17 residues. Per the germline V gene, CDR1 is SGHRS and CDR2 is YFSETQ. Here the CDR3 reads CASSLERLAGGPSEQFF. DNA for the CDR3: TGCGCCAGCAGCCTTGAGCGACTAGCGGGAGGGCCGAGTGAGCAGTTCTTC. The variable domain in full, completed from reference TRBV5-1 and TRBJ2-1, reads KAGVTQTPRYLIKTRGQQVTLSCSPISGHRSVSWYQQTPGQGLQFLFEYFSETQRNKGNFPGRFSGRQFSNSRSEMNVSTLELGDSALYLCASSLERLAGGPSEQFFGPGTRLTVL.

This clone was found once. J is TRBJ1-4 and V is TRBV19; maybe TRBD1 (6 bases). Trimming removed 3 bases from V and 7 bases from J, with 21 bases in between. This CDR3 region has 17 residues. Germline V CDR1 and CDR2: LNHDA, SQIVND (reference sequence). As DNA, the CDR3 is TGTGCCAGTAGTATCGAGGTTGGTTGGGGGCGCGGTGAAAAACTGTTTTTT. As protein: CASSIEVGWGRGEKLFF.

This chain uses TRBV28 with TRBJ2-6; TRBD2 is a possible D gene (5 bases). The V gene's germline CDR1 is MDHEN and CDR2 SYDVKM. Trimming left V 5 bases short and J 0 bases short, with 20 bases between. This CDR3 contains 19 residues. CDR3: CASSLQEAGSSSGANVLTF. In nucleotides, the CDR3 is TGTGCCAGCAGTCTTCAGGAGGCGGGTTCATCCTCTGGGGCCAACGTCCTGACTTTC.

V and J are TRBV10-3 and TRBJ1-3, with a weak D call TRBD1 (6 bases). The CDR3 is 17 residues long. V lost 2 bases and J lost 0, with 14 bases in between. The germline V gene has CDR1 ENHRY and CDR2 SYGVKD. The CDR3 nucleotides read TGTGCCATCAGTGAGCTCCCTACAGGGAGCTCTGGAAACACCATATATTTT. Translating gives CAISELPTGSSGNTIYF.

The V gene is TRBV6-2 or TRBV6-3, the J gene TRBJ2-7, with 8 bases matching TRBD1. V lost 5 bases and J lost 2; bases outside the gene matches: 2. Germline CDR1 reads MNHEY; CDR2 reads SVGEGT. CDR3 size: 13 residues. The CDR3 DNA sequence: TGTGCCAGCAGTGGGACAGGACCCTACGAGCAGTACTTC. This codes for CASSGTGPYEQYF.

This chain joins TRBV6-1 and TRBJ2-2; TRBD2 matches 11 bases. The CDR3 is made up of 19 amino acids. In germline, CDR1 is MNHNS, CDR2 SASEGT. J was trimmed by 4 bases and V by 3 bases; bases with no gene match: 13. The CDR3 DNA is TGTGCCAGCAGTGAGGGGACAAGACTACTAGCGGGAGCCACCGGGGAGCTGTTTTTT. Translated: CASSEGTRLLAGATGELFF.

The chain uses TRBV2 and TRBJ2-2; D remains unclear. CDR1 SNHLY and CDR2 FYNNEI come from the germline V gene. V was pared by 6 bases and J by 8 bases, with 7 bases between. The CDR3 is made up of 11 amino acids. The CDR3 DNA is TGTGCCAGCAGGAAGGGAGGGGAGCTGTTTTTT. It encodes CASRKGGELFF.

In nucleotides, the CDR3 is TGTGCCAGCAGCTTGGGGGACTCCCCCCTCGGCTACACCTTC. This encodes CASSLGDSPLGYTF. The V gene is TRBV5-6, the J gene TRBJ1-2; D possibly corresponds to TRBD1 (5 bases). Germline V lookup: CDR1 SGHDT, CDR2 YYEEEE. Trimming took 0 bases from V and 8 from J, leaving 14 bases between them. The CDR3 has 14 amino acids.

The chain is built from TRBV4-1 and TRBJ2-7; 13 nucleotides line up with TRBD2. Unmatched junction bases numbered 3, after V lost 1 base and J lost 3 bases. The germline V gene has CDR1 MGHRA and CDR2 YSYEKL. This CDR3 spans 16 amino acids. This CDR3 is CASSQGRTSGSYEQYF. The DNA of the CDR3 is TGCGCCAGCAGCCAAGGGAGGACTAGCGGGAGCTACGAGCAGTACTTC.

The CDR3 coding sequence is TGTGCCAGCTCACCACGGGCAGGCGAGCAGTACTTC. It encodes CASSPRAGEQYF. The rearrangement links TRBV18 to TRBJ2-7; D remains ambiguous. Germline-derived CDR1 and CDR2 are KGHSH and LQKENI. This CDR3 spans 12 amino acids. V shed 1 base and J shed 6 bases, with 7 bases lying between them.

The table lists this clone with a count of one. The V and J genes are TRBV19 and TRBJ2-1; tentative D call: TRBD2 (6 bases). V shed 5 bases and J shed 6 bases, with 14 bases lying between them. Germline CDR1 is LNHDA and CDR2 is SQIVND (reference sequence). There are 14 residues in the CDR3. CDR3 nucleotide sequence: TGTGCCAGTAGTCAGCAGGTCGGGGGCAATGAGCAGTTCTTC. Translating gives CASSQQVGGNEQFF.

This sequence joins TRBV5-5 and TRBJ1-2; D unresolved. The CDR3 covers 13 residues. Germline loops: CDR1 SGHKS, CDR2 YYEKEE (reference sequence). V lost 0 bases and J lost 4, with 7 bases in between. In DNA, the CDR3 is TGTGCCAGCAGCTTGGAGGGAACCTATGGCTACACCTTC. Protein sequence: CASSLEGTYGYTF.

The CDR3 DNA reads as TGTGCCAGCAGTTTAATGGGGGCCGTAGCCAAAAACATTCAGTACTTC. Translated: CASSLMGAVAKNIQYF. This chain joins TRBV28 and TRBJ2-4; D may be TRBD1 (6 bases). The CDR3 extends over 16 amino acids. V was shortened by 2 bases and J by 0 bases, with 11 bases between the two germline ends. Germline lookup yields CDR1 MDHEN and CDR2 SYDVKM. Based on the CDR3 plus reference TRBV28 and TRBJ2-4, the full variable domain is DVKVTQSSRYLVKRTGEKVFLECVQDMDHENMFWYRQDPGLGLRLIYFSYDVKMKEKGDIPEGYSVSREKKERFSLILESASTNQTSMYLCASSLMGAVAKNIQYFGAGTRLSVL.

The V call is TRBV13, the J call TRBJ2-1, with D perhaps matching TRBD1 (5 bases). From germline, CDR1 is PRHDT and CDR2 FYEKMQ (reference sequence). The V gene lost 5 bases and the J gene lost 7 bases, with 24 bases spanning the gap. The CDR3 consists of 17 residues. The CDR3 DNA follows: TGTGCCAGCAGCATATACTCACCCCAAGGGGTAGGAAATGAGCAGTTCTTC. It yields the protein CASSIYSPQGVGNEQFF.

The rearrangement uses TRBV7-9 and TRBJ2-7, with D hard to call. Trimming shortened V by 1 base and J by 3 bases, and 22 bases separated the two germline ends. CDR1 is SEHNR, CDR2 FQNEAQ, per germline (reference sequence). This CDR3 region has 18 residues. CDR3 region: CASSLEGPCLAVGYEQYF. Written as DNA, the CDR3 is TGTGCCAGCAGCTTAGAGGGCCCCTGTTTGGCGGTCGGCTACGAGCAGTACTTC. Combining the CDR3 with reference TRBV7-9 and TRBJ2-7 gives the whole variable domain DTGVSQNPRHKITKRGQNVTFRCDPISEHNRLYWYRQTLGQGPEFLTYFQNEAQLEKSRLLSDRFSAERPKGSFSTLEIQRTEQGDSAMYLCASSLEGPCLAVGYEQYFGPGTRLTVT.

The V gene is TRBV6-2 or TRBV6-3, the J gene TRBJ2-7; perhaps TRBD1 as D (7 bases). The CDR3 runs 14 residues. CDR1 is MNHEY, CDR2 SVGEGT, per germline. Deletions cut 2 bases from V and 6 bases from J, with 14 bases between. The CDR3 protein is CASSYQGGSSEQYF. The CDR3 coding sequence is TGTGCCAGCAGTTACCAGGGGGGAAGCTCCGAGCAGTACTTC.

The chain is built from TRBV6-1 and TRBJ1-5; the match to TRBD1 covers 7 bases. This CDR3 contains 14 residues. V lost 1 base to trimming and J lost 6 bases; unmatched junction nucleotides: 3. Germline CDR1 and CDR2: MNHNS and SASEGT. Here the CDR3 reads CASSEGQGSQPQHF. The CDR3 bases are TGTGCCAGCAGTGAAGGACAGGGCAGTCAGCCCCAGCATTTT.

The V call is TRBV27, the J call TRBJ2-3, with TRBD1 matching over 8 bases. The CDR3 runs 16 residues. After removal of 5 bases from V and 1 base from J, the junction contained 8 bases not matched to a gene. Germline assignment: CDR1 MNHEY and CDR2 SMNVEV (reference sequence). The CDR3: CASSTRDRRRTDTQYF. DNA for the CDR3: TGTGCCAGCAGTACCCGGGACAGGAGACGCACAGATACGCAGTATTTT.

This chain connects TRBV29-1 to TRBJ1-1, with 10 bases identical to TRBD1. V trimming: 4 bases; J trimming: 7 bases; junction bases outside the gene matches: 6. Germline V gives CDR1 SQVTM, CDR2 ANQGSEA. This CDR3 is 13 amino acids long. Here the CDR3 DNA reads TGCAGCGTTGCCGGGACAGGGGTGGGTGAAGCTTTCTTT. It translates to CSVAGTGVGEAFF.